Following are 14 T cell receptor beta chains from one sample sequenced in a study of ipilimumab plus nivolumab after autologous stem cell transplantation (dated by TCRdb to the early 2020s). Library preparation employed the immunoSEQ multiplex PCR assay. This is the immuneACCESS table as TCRdb keeps it, with only in-frame sequences that have V and J called. A part of the clones is gone; compared with another copy, unresolved V genes explain less than half, and the rest is unexplained. The table for this sample lists approximately 80,000 clones; approximately 86% of them were counted only once. Together, the top ten hold less than 2.5% of the sample. The source was PBMCs, collected in a trial of ipilimumab plus nivolumab as post-transplant consolidation. Every receptor here comes from a male donor with diffuse large B-cell lymphoma.

The V call is TRBV4-1, the J call TRBJ2-2; D uncertain. V lost 6 bases, J lost 0 bases, and 8 bases lay in between. Germline values: CDR1 MGHRA, CDR2 YSYEKL. The CDR3 runs to 14 residues. Here the CDR3 DNA reads TGCGCCAGCAGAGCCGTTTCGAACACCGGGGAGCTGTTTTTT. As protein: CASRAVSNTGELFF.

The chain has TRBV5-1 and TRBJ2-2; D possibly matches TRBD1 or TRBD2 (6 bases each). CDR3 size: 15 residues. V was pared by 2 bases and J by 4 bases, with 12 bases between. Looked up from germline, CDR1 is SGHRS and CDR2 is YFSETQ. This chain's CDR3 is CASSFSGGGTGELFF. The CDR3 DNA reads TGCGCCAGCAGCTTCTCCGGGGGCGGCACCGGGGAGCTGTTTTTT.

The chain carries TRBV9 and TRBJ2-2; 14 bases are a match to TRBD2. Trimming took 0 bases from V and 6 from J; bases not matched to a gene: 7. CDR3 length: 18 residues. Germline CDR1 SGDLS, CDR2 YYNGEE. The CDR3 here is CASSVAPTSGGVAGELFF. In DNA, the CDR3 is TGTGCCAGCAGCGTAGCTCCGACTAGCGGGGGGGTCGCCGGGGAGCTGTTTTTT.

The chain recombines TRBV7-6 with TRBJ2-5; D is tentatively TRBD1 or TRBD2 (5 bases each). V was pared by 6 bases and J by 4 bases, with 15 bases between. The CDR3 contains 14 residues. Per the germline V gene, CDR1 is SGHVS and CDR2 is FNYEAQ. CDR3 in DNA: TGTGCCAGCAGGACCGGGGCCACGGGAGAGACCCAGTACTTC. It yields the protein CASRTGATGETQYF.

This chain joins TRBV27 and TRBJ1-5; D not resolved. Trimming pared 3 bases from V and 4 bases from J, leaving 7 bases between. Germline V gene lookup returns CDR1 MNHEY and CDR2 SMNVEV (reference sequence). The CDR3 totals 13 residues. CDR3 loop: CASSFGPNQPQHF. The CDR3 region has the DNA TGTGCCAGCAGTTTTGGGCCTAATCAGCCCCAGCATTTT.

This clone came up a few times. This chain uses TRBV2 with TRBJ1-1; weak D call: TRBD1 (6 bases). The CDR3 sequence is 13 residues long. Looked up from germline, CDR1 is SNHLY and CDR2 is FYNNEI. V was cut by 2 bases and J by 11 bases, with 15 bases left in between. CDR3 sequence: CASSEREGGRAFF. In DNA, the CDR3 is TGTGCCAGCAGTGAAAGAGAGGGGGGCAGGGCTTTCTTT.

The chain is built from TRBV19 and TRBJ2-3; the D call may be TRBD1 or TRBD2 (5 bases each). The CDR3 runs to 16 residues. Looked up from germline, CDR1 is LNHDA and CDR2 is SQIVND (reference sequence). Trimming stripped 2 bases from V and 3 bases from J, with 15 bases between. For the CDR3, the DNA is TGTGCCAGTAGTATATCAGGGAGTAGAGGAACAGATACGCAGTATTTT. It codes for CASSISGSRGTDTQYF.

The chain is built from TRBV19 and TRBJ2-7, with 7 bases matching TRBD1. The CDR3 contains 15 residues. Losses at the gene ends were 5 bases for V and 7 bases for J; bases not matched to a gene: 14. Germline V gene lookup returns CDR1 LNHDA and CDR2 SQIVND (reference sequence). The CDR3 sequence is CASSSRTGEIWEQYF. Written as DNA, the CDR3 is TGTGCCAGTAGTTCGAGGACAGGTGAGATTTGGGAGCAGTACTTC. The variable domain in full, completed from reference TRBV19 and TRBJ2-7, reads DGGITQSPKYLFRKEGQNVTLSCEQNLNHDAMYWYRQDPGQGLRLIYYSQIVNDFQKGDIAEGYSVSREKKESFPLTVTSAQKNPTAFYLCASSSRTGEIWEQYFGPGTRLTVT.

V and J are TRBV27 and TRBJ2-1; 10 bases map to TRBD2. The CDR3 extends over 18 amino acids. V was clipped by 6 bases and J by 3 bases; unmatched bases: 14. Germline V CDR1 and CDR2: MNHEY, SMNVEV (reference sequence). CDR3 protein: CASSYKAGGLPDYNEQFF. CDR3 DNA: TGTGCCAGCAGCTACAAAGCGGGGGGGCTTCCCGACTACAATGAGCAGTTCTTC.

V is TRBV18 and J is TRBJ2-3; maybe TRBD1 (8 bases). Germline lookup yields CDR1 KGHSH and CDR2 LQKENI. V lost 3 bases, J lost 1 base, and 14 bases lay in between. The length of the CDR3 is 16 residues. The CDR3 nucleotides are TGTGCCAGCTCACCGATTACAGGGGGGGGCACAGATACGCAGTATTTT. Amino acids: CASSPITGGGTDTQYF. Together with reference TRBV18 and TRBJ2-3, the CDR3 gives the full variable domain: NAGVMQNPRHLVRRRGQEARLRCSPMKGHSHVYWYRQLPEEGLKFMVYLQKENIIDESGMPKERFSAEFPKEGPSILRIQQVVRGDSAAYFCASSPITGGGTDTQYFGPGTRLTVL.

The chain has TRBV11-1 and TRBJ2-7; D is perhaps TRBD1 (6 bases). The CDR3 runs 14 residues. CDR1 SGHAT and CDR2 FQDESV come from the germline V gene (reference sequence). V lost 5 bases and J 2 bases, leaving 13 bases between the germline ends. CDR3 amino acids: CASSPRTDPYEQYF. For the CDR3, the DNA is TGTGCCAGCAGCCCTCGGACAGACCCCTACGAGCAGTACTTC.

The rearrangement joins TRBV30 to TRBJ1-1; D ambiguous. CDR3 size: 14 residues. Germline V gene sequence: CDR1 GTSNPN, CDR2 SVGIG (reference sequence). V lost 4 bases, J lost 2 bases, and 14 bases lay in between. The CDR3 nucleotides are TGTGCCTGGAACCCCCCAAGGAGCAACACTGAAGCTTTCTTT. Its protein is CAWNPPRSNTEAFF.

V gene TRBV4-1 combines with J gene TRBJ2-5, with TRBD2 as a possible D gene (7 bases). This CDR3 spans 17 amino acids. The V end lost 2 bases, the J end lost 0 bases, and 16 bases lay between the germline ends. Germline CDR1 is MGHRA and CDR2 is YSYEKL. In nucleotides, the CDR3 is TGCGCCAGCAGCCAACTTTCGGCGGGGGCGAACCAAGAGACCCAGTACTTC. The encoded protein is CASSQLSAGANQETQYF.

The V gene is TRBV4-3, the J gene TRBJ1-2; D ambiguous. Per germline, CDR1 LGHNA and CDR2 YSLEER. Deletions cut 0 bases from V and 2 bases from J, with 10 bases between. This CDR3 is 15 amino acids long. DNA for the CDR3: TGCGCCAGCAGCCAAGATCTGGGCCAGAACTATGGCTACACCTTC. Protein: CASSQDLGQNYGYTF.